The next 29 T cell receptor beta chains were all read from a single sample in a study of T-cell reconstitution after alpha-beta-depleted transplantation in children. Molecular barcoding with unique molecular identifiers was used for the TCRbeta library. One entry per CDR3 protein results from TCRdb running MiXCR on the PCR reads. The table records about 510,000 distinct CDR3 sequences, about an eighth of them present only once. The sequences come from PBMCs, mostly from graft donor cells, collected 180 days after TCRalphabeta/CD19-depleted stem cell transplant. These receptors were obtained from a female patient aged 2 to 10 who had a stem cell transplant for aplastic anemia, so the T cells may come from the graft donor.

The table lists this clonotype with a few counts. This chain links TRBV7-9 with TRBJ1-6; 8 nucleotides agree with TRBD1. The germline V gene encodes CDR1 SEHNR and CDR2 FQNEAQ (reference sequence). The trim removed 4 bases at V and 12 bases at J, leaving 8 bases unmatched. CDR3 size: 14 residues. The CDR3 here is CASSSDREWIPLHF. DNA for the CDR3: TGTGCCAGCAGCTCGGACAGGGAATGGATACCCCTCCACTTT.

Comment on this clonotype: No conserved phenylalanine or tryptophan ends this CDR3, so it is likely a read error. The DNA for the CDR3 is TGTGCCAGCAGTGATACTAGCGGGAGGGCCAAAACGCAGTATTCC. Amino acid sequence: CASSDTSGRAKTQYS. V and J are TRBV12-3 or TRBV12-4 and TRBJ2-3; 13 bases line up with TRBD2. The J segment lost 9 bases and the V segment lost 5 bases, leaving 8 bases of the junction unmatched. The CDR3 sequence is 15 residues long.

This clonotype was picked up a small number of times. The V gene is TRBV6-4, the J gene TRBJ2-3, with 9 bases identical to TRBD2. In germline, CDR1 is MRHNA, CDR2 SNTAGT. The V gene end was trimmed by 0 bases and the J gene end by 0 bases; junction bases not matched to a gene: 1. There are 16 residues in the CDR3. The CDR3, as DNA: TGTGCCAGCAGTGACTCGACTAGCGGTAGCACAGATACGCAGTATTTT. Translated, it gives CASSDSTSGSTDTQYF.

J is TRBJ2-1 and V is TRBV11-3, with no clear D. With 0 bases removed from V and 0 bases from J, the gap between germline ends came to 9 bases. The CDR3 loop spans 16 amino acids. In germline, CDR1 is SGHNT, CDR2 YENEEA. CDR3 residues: CASSLDATFSYNEQFF. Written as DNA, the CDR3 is TGTGCCAGCAGCTTAGATGCCACCTTCTCCTACAATGAGCAGTTCTTC.

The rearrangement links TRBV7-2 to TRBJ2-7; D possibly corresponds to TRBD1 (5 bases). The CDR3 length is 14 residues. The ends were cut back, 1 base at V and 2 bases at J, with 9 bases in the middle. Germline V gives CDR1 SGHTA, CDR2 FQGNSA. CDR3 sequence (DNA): TGTGCCAGCAGCTTAGTGACCAGGGCCTACGAGCAGTACTTC. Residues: CASSLVTRAYEQYF. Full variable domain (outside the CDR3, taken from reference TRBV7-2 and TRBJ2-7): GAGVSQSPSNKVTEKGKDVELRCDPISGHTALYWYRQSLGQGLEFLIYFQGNSAPDKSGLPSDRFSAERTGGSVSTLTIQRTQQEDSAVYLCASSLVTRAYEQYFGPGTRLTVT.

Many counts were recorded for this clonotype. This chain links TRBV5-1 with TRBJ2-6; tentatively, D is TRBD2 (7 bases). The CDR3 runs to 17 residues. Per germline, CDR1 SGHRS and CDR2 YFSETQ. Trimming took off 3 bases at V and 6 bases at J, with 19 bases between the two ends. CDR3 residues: CASSSKEGGNEANVLTF. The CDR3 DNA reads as TGCGCCAGCAGCTCTAAGGAGGGGGGGAACGAGGCCAACGTCCTGACTTTC.

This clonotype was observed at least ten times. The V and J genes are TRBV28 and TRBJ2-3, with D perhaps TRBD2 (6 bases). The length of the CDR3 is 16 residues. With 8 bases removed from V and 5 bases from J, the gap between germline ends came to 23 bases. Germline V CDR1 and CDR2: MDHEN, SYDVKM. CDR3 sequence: CASPPSGPGLQDTQYF. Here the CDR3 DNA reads TGTGCCAGCCCCCCAAGTGGTCCGGGACTGCAAGATACGCAGTATTTT.

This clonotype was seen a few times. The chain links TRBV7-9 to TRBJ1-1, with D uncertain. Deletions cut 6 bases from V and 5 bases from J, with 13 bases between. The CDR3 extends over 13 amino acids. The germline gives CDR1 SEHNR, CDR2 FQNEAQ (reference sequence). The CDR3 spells CASRSNGDTEAFF. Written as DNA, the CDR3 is TGTGCCAGCAGATCAAACGGGGATACTGAAGCTTTCTTT.

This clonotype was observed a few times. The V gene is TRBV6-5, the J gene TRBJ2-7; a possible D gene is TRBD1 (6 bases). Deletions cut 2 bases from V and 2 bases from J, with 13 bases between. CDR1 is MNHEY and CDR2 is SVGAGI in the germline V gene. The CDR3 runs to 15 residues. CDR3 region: CASSYLGTLPYEQYF. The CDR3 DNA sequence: TGTGCCAGCAGTTACCTCGGGACACTCCCCTACGAGCAGTACTTC.

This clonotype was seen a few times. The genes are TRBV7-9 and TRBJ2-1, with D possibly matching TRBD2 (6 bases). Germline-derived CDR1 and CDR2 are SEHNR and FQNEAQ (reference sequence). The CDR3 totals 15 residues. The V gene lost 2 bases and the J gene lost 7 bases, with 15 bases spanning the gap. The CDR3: CASSLSGGPENEQFF. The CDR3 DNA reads TGTGCCAGCAGCTTATCCGGAGGGCCGGAAAATGAGCAGTTCTTC.

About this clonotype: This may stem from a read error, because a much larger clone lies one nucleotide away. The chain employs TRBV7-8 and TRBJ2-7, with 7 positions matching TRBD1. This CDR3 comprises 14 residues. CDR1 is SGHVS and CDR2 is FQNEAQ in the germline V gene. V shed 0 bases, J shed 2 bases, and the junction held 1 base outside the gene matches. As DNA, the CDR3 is TGTGCCAGCAGCTTAGCGGGACAGCCCTACGAGCAGTACTTC. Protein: CASSLAGQPYEQYF.

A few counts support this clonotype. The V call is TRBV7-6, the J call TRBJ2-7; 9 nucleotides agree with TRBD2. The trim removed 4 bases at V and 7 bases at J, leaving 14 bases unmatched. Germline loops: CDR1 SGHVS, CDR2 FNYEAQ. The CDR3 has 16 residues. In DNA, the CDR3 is TGTGCCAGCAGCTCCATTGGACTCGAGCGGGGGGATGAGCAGTACTTC. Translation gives CASSSIGLERGDEQYF.

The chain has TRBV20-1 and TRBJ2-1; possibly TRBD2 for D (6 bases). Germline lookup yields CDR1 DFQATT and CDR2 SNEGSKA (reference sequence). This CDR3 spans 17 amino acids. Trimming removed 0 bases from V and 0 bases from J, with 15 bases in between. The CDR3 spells CSARDQQRVGSYNEQFF. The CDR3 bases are TGCAGTGCTAGAGATCAACAGCGGGTGGGCTCCTACAATGAGCAGTTCTTC.

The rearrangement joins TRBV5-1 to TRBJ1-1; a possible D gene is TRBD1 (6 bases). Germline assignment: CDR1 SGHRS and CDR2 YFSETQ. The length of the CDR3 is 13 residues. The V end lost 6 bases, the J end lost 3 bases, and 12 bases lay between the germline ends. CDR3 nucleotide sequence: TGCGCCAGCACCCCTAGGGGGTACACTGAAGCTTTCTTT. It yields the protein CASTPRGYTEAFF. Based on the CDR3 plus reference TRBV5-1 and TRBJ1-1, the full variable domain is KAGVTQTPRYLIKTRGQQVTLSCSPISGHRSVSWYQQTPGQGLQFLFEYFSETQRNKGNFPGRFSGRQFSNSRSEMNVSTLELGDSALYLCASTPRGYTEAFFGQGTRLTVV.

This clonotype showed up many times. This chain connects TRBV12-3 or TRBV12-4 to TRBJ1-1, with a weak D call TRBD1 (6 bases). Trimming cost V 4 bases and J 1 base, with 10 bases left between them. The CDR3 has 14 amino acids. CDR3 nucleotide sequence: TGTGCCAGCAGTTGGGGACACTCGAACACTGAAGCTTTCTTT. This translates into CASSWGHSNTEAFF.

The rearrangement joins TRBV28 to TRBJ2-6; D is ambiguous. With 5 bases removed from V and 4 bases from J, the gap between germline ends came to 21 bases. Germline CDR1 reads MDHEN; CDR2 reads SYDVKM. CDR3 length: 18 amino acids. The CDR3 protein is CASSRSGHPPAGANVLTF. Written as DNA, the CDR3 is TGTGCCAGCAGTCGCTCCGGGCATCCCCCGGCCGGGGCCAACGTCCTGACTTTC.

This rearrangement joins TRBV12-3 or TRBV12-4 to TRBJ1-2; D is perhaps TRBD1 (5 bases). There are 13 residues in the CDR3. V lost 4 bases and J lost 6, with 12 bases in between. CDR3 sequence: CASSSRGLDGYTF. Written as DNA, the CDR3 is TGTGCCAGCAGTTCTAGGGGACTGGATGGCTACACCTTC.

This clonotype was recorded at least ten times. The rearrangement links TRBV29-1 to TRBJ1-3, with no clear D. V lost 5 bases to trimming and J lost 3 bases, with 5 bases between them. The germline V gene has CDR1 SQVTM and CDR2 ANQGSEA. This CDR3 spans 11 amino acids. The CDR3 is CSVSLGNTIYF. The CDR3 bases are TGCAGCGTTTCCCTTGGAAACACCATATATTTT.

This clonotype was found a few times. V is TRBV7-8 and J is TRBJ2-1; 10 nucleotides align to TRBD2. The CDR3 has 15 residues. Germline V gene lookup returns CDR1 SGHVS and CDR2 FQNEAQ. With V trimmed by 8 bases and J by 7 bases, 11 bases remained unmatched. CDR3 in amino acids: CASRDWASGGNEQFF. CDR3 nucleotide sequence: TGTGCCAGCCGAGATTGGGCTAGCGGGGGTAATGAGCAGTTCTTC. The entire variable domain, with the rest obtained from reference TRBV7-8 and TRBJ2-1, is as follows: GAGVSQSPRYKVAKRGQDVALRCDPISGHVSLFWYQQALGQGPEFLTYFQNEAQLDKSGLPSDRFFAERPEGSVSTLKIQRTQQEDSAVYLCASRDWASGGNEQFFGPGTRLTVL.

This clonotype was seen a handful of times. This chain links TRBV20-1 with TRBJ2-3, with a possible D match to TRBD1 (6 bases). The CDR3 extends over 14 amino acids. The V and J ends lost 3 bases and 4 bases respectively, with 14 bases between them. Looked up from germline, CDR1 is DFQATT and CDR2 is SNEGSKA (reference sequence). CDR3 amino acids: CSASKGVGADTQYF. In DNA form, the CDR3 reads TGCAGTGCTAGTAAGGGGGTTGGGGCAGATACGCAGTATTTT.

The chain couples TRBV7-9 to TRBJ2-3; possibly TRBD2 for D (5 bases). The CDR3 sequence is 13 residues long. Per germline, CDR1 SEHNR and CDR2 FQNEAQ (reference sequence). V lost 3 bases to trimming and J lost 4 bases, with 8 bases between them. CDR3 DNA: TGTGCCAGCAGCTTTCCTAGCCCAGATACGCAGTATTTT. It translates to CASSFPSPDTQYF.

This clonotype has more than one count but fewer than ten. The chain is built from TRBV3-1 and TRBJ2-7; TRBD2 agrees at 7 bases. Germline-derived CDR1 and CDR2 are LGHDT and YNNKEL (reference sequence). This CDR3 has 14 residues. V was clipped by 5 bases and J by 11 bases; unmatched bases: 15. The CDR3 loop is CASSKSVESGIEYV. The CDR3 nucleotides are TGTGCCAGCAGCAAGAGTGTGGAGAGCGGGATAGAGTACGTC.

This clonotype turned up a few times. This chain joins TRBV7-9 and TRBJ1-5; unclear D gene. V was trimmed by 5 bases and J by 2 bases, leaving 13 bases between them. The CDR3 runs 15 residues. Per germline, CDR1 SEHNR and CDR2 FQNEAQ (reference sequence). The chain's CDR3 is CASSTTGNGNQPQHF. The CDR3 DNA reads TGTGCCAGCAGCACCACGGGAAACGGCAATCAGCCCCAGCATTTT.

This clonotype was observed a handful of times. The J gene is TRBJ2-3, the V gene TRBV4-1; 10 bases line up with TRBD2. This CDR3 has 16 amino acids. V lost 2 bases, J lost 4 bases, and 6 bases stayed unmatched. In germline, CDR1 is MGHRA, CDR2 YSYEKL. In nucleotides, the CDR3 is TGCGCCAGCAGCCAAAGCCCTAGCGGGGGACCAGATACGCAGTATTTT. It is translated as CASSQSPSGGPDTQYF.

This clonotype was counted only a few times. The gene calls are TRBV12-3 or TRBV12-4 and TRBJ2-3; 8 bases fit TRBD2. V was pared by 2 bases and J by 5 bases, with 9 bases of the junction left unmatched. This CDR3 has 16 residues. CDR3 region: CASSLTSGKLIDTQYF. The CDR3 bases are TGTGCCAGCAGTTTAACTAGCGGAAAATTGATAGATACGCAGTATTTT.

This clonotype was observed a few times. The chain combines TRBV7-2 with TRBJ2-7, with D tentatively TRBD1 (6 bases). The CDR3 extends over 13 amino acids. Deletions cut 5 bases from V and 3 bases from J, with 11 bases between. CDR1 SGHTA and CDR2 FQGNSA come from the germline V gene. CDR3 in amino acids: CASSKQGFYEQYV. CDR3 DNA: TGTGCCAGCAGCAAACAGGGTTTCTACGAGCAGTACGTC.

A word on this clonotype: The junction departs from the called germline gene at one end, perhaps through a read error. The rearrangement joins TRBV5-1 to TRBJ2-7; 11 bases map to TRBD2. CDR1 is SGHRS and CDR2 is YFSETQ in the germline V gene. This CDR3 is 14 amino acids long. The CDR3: CASSLTSGGYGQYF. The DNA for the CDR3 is TGCGCCAGCAGCTTGACTAGCGGGGGCTACGGGCAGTACTTC.

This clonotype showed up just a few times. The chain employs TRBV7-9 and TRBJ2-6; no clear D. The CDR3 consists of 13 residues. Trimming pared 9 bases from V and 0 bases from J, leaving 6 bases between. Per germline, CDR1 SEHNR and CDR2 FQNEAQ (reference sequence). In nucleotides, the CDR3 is TGTGCCAGTGCTCCCTCTGGGGCCAACGTCCTGACTTTC. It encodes CASAPSGANVLTF. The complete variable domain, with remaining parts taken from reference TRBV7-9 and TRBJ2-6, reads DTGVSQNPRHKITKRGQNVTFRCDPISEHNRLYWYRQTLGQGPEFLTYFQNEAQLEKSRLLSDRFSAERPKGSFSTLEIQRTEQGDSAMYLCASAPSGANVLTFGAGSRLTVL.

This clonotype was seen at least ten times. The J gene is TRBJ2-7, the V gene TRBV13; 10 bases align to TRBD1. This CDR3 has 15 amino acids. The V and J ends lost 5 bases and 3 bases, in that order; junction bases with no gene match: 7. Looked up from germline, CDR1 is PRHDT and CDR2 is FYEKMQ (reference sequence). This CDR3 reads CASSPWDRGSYEQYF. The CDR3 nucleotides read TGTGCCAGCAGCCCCTGGGACAGGGGCAGCTACGAGCAGTACTTC.